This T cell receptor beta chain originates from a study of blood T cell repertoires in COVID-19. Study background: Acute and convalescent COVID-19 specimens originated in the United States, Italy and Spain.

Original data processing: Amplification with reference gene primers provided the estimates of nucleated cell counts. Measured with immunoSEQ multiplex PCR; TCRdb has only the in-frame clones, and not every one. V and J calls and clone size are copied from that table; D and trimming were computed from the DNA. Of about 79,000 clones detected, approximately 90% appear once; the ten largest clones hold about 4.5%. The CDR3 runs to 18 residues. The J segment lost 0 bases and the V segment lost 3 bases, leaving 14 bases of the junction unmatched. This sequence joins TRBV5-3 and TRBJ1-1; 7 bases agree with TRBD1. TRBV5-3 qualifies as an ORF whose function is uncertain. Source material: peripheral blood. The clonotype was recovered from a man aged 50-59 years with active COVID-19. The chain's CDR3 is CARSSLDRPDTMNTEAFF. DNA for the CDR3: TGTGCCAGAAGCTCCTTGGACAGGCCCGATACTATGAACACTGAAGCTTTCTTT.